A single TCR beta chain is shown here with its context. The sample comes from a study of blood T cell repertoires in COVID-19. Assignment of participants to cohorts was predicated upon participant-reported clinical history. This CDR3 is 18 amino acids long. Germline V gene lookup returns CDR1 LGHDT and CDR2 YNNKEL (reference sequence). J lost 1 base, V lost 0 bases, and 8 bases had no gene match. Assay: immunoSEQ multiplex PCR; the TCRdb copy retains only in-frame clones and omits some. The data show under 350,000 clones, more than 75% seen once. Sequencing used PBMCs or T cells enriched from blood (not recorded which). The rearrangement links TRBV3-1 (or the pseudogene TRBV3-2) to TRBJ1-2; 10 bases match TRBD1. The origin of this receptor is a man between 60 and 70 years old who had recovered from COVID-19. The CDR3 spells CASSQDGGQGNINYGYTF. The CDR3, as DNA: TGTGCCAGCAGCCAAGATGGGGGACAGGGGAACATTAACTATGGCTACACCTTC.